The clone carrying this TCR beta chain appeared once. Its antigen remains unknown. These data originate in a study of T-cell reconstitution after alpha-beta-depleted transplantation in children. Broader study findings: T-cell counts and diversity were attributed mostly to newly produced T cells one year after transplant. For some patients, TCRbeta diversity was high at day 60 because of recipient T cells and thymic progenitors that survived.

The CDR3 totals 14 residues. Germline CDR1 and CDR2: SGHDN and FVKESK. V dropped 4 bases and J dropped 8 bases, with 15 bases sitting between them. During its preparation, the TCRbeta library received unique molecular identifiers. Each CDR3 protein gets one entry after TCRdb re-called the PCR reads with MiXCR. The sample records hundreds of thousands of distinct CDR3 sequences, 13% being singletons. The genes are TRBV14 and TRBJ2-1; D possibly uses TRBD1 or TRBD2 (5 bases each). Material: PBMCs, obtained before TCRalphabeta/CD19-depleted stem cell transplant. The TCR was taken from a girl aged 2-10 years with congenital amegakaryocytic thrombocytopenia, due to receive a stem cell transplant. CDR3 residues: CASSPGANSDEQFF. For the CDR3, the DNA is TGTGCCAGCAGCCCCGGGGCCAACTCCGATGAGCAGTTCTTC. The full variable domain, rest sourced from reference TRBV14 and TRBJ2-1, is EAGVTQFPSHSVIEKGQTVTLRCDPISGHDNLYWYRRVMGKEIKFLLHFVKESKQDESGMPNNRFLAERTGGTYSTLKVQPAELEDSGVYFCASSPGANSDEQFFGPGTRLTVL.